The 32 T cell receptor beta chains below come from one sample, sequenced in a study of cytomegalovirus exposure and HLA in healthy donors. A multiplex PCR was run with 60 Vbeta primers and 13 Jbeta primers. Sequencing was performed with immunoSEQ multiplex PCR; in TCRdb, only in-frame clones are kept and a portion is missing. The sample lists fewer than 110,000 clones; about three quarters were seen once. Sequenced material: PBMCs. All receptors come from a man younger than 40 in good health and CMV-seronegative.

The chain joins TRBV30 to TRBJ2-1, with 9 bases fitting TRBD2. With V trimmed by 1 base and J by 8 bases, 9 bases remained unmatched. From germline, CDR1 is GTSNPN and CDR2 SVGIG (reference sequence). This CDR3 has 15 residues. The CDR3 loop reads CAWSGRGTSFHEQFF. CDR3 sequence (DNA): TGTGCCTGGAGTGGCCGAGGGACTAGCTTCCATGAGCAGTTCTTC.

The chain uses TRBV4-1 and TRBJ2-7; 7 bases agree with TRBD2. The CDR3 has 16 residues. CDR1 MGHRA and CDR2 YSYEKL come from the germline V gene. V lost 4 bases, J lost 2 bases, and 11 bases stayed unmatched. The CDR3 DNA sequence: TGCGCCAGCAGCCCGATGTCGAGCGGGAATACCTACGAGCAGTACTTC. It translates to CASSPMSSGNTYEQYF.

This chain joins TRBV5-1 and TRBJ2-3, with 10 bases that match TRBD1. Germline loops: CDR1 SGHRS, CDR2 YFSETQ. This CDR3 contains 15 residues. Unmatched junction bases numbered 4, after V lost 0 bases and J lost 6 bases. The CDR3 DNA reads TGCGCCAGCAGCTTGGCCAGACAGGGGGCGGATACGCAGTATTTT. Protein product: CASSLARQGADTQYF.

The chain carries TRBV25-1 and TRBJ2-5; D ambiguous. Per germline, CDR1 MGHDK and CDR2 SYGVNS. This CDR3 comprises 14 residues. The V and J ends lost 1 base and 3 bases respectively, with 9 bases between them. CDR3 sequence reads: CASSEWSVKETQYF. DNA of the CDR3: TGTGCCAGCAGTGAATGGTCGGTTAAAGAGACCCAGTACTTC.

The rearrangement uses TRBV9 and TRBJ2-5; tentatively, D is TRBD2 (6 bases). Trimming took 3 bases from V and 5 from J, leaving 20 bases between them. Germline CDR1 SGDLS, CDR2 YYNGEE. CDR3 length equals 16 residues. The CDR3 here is CASSAQPQTSSETQYF. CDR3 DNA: TGTGCCAGCAGCGCCCAACCTCAGACTAGTTCCGAGACCCAGTACTTC.

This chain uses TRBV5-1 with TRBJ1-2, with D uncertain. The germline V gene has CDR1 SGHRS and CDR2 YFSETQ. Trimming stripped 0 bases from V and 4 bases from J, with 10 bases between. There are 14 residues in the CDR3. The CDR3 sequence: CASSLVGASYGYTF. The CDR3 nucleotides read TGCGCCAGCAGCTTGGTAGGAGCCTCCTATGGCTACACCTTC.

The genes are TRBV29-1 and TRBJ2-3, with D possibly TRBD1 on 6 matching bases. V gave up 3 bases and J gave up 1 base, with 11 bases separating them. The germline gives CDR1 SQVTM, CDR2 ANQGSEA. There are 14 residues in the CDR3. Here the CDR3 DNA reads TGCAGCGTTGATCCAGGGGCTGGCACAGATACGCAGTATTTT. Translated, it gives CSVDPGAGTDTQYF.

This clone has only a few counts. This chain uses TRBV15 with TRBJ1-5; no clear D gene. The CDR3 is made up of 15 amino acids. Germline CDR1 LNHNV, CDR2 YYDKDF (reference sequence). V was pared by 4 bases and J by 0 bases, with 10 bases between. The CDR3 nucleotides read TGTGCCACCAGCACTGAGCGGGCTAGCAATCAGCCCCAGCATTTT. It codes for CATSTERASNQPQHF.

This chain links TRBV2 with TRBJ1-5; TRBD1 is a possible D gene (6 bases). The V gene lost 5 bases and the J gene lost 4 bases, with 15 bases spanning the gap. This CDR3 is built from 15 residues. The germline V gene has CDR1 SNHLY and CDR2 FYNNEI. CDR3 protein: CASSLRPGVNQPQHF. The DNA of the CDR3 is TGTGCCAGCAGTTTAAGACCAGGGGTTAATCAGCCCCAGCATTTT.

The CDR3 region is CASREGGYGYTF. In nucleotides, the CDR3 is TGTGCCAGCAGGGAAGGGGGCTATGGCTACACCTTC. The rearrangement uses TRBV7-9 and TRBJ1-2, with D perhaps matching TRBD1 (6 bases). In germline, CDR1 is SEHNR, CDR2 FQNEAQ (reference sequence). V was trimmed by 6 bases and J by 4 bases, leaving 9 bases between them. The CDR3 contains 12 residues.

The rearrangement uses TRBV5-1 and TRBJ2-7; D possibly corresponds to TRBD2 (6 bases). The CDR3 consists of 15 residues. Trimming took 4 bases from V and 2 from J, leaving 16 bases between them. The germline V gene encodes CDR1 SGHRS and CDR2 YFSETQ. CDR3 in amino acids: CASSIAGTGAYEQYF. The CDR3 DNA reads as TGCGCCAGCAGCATAGCCGGGACGGGGGCCTACGAGCAGTACTTC.

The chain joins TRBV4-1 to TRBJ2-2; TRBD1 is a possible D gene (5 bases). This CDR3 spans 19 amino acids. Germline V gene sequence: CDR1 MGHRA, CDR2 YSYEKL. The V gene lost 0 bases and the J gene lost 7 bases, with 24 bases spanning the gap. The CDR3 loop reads CASSQEYPQGPQSGGELFF. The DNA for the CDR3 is TGCGCCAGCAGCCAAGAATATCCGCAGGGTCCCCAGAGTGGCGGGGAGCTGTTTTTT.

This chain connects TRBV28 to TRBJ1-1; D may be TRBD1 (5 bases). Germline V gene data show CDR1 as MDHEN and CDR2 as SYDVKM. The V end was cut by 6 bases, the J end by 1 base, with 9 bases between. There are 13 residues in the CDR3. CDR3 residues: CASRGRGNTEAFF. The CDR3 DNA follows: TGTGCCAGCAGGGGTAGGGGGAACACTGAAGCTTTCTTT.

The DNA of the CDR3 is TGTGCCAGCAGTTTATCTTGGACAGGGGATGGCTACACCTTC. Amino acid sequence: CASSLSWTGDGYTF. The chain couples TRBV27 to TRBJ1-2, with TRBD1 identical over 9 bases. With 0 bases clipped from V and 6 bases from J, the junction kept 2 bases outside the gene matches. CDR1 MNHEY and CDR2 SMNVEV come from the germline V gene (reference sequence). This CDR3 is built from 14 residues.

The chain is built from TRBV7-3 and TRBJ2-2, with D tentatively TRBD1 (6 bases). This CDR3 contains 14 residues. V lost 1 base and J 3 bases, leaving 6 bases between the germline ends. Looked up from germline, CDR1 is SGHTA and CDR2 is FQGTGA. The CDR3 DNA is TGTGCCAGCAGCTTAAACAGGGACACCGGGGAGCTGTTTTTT. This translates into CASSLNRDTGELFF.

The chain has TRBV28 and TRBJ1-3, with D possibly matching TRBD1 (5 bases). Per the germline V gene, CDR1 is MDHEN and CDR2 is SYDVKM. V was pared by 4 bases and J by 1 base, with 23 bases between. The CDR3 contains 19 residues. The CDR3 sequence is CASSSIRRAGPGSGNTIYF. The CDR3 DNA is TGTGCCAGCAGTTCTATTCGGAGGGCAGGGCCTGGATCTGGAAACACCATATATTTT.

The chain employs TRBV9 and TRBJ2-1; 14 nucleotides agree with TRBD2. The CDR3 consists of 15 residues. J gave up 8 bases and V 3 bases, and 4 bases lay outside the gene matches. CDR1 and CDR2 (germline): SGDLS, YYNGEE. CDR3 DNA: TGTGCCAGCAGCGATGGGACTAGCGGGAGCGATGAGCAGTTCTTC. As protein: CASSDGTSGSDEQFF.

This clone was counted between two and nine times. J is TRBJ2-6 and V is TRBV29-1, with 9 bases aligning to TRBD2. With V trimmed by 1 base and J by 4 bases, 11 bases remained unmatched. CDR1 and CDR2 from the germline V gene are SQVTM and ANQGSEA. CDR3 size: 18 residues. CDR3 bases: TGCAGCGTTGAAGCCCTAGCGGGATATTGGTTAGGGGCCAACGTCCTGACTTTC. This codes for CSVEALAGYWLGANVLTF.

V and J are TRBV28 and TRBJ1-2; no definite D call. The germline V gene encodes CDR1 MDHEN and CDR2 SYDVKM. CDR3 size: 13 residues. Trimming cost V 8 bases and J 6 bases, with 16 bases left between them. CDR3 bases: TGTGCCAGCTGCCCCAGGCCTCTTAATGGCTACACCTTC. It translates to CASCPRPLNGYTF.

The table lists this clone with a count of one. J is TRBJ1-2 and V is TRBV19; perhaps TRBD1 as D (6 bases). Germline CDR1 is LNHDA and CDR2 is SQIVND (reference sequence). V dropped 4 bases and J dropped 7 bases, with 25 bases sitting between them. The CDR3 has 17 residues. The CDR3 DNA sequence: TGTGCCAGTAGTACCCTCCGTGAGGGCAGGGGTAATGGTGGCTACACCTTC. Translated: CASSTLREGRGNGGYTF.

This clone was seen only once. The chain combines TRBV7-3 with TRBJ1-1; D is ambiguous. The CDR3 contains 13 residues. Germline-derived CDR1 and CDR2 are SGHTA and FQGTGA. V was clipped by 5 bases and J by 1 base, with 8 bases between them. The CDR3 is CASSPAGNTEAFF. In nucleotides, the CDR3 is TGTGCCAGCAGCCCCGCGGGGAACACTGAAGCTTTCTTT.

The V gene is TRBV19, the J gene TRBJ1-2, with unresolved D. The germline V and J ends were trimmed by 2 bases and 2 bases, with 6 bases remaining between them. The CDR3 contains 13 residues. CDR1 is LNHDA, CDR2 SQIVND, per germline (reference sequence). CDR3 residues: CASSISVNYGYTF. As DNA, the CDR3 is TGTGCCAGTAGTATATCTGTGAACTATGGCTACACCTTC.

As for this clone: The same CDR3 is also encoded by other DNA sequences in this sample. The CDR3 is CAIRGGGLNTEAFF. CDR3 DNA: TGTGCCATCAGGGGCGGGGGTCTAAACACTGAAGCTTTCTTT. The rearrangement joins TRBV10-3 to TRBJ1-1; a weak D match, TRBD1 (5 bases). In germline, CDR1 is ENHRY, CDR2 SYGVKD. The CDR3 has 14 residues. V lost 6 bases and J 2 bases, leaving 13 bases between the germline ends.

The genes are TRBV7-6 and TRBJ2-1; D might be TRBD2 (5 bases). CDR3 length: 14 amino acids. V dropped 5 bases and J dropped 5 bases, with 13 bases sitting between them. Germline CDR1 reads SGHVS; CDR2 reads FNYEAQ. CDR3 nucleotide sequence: TGTGCCAGCAGCGCGAAGGTCGGGGACAATGAGCAGTTCTTC. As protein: CASSAKVGDNEQFF.

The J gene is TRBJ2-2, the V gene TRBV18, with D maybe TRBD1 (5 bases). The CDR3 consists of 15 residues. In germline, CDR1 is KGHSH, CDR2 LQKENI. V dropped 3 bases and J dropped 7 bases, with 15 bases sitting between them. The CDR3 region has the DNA TGTGCCAGCTCACCCCGCAGGGAATTTGACGGGGAGCTGTTTTTT. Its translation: CASSPRREFDGELFF. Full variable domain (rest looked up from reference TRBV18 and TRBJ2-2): NAGVMQNPRHLVRRRGQEARLRCSPMKGHSHVYWYRQLPEEGLKFMVYLQKENIIDESGMPKERFSAEFPKEGPSILRIQQVVRGDSAAYFCASSPRREFDGELFFGEGSRLTVL.

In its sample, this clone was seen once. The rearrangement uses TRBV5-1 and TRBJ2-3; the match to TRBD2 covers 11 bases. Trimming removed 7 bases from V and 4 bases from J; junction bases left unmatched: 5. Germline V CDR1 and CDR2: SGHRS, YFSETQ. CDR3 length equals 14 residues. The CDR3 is CASSSGRNADTQYF. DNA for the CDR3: TGCGCCAGCTCTAGCGGGAGGAACGCAGATACGCAGTATTTT.

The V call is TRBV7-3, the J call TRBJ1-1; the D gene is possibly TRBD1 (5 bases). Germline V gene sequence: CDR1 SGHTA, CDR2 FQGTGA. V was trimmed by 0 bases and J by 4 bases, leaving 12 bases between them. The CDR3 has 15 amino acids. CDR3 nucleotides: TGTGCCAGCAGCTTAACGGGAGGGGAGGCCACTGAAGCTTTCTTT. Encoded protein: CASSLTGGEATEAFF.

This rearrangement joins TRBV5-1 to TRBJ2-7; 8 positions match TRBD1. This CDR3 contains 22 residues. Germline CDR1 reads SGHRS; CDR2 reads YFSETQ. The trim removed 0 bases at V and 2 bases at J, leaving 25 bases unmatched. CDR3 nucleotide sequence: TGCGCCAGCAGCTTGGCTTGGGACCCGGGACAGGCTACACCCCTTACTGCCTACGAGCAGTACTTC. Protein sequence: CASSLAWDPGQATPLTAYEQYF. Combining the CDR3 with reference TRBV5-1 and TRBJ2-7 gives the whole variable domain KAGVTQTPRYLIKTRGQQVTLSCSPISGHRSVSWYQQTPGQGLQFLFEYFSETQRNKGNFPGRFSGRQFSNSRSEMNVSTLELGDSALYLCASSLAWDPGQATPLTAYEQYFGPGTRLTVT.

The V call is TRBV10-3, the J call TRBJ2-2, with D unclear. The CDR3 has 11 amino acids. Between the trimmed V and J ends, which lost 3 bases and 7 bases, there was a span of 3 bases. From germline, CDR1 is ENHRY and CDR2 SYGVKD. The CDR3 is CAISDVGELFF. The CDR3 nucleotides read TGTGCCATCAGTGACGTCGGGGAGCTGTTTTTT.

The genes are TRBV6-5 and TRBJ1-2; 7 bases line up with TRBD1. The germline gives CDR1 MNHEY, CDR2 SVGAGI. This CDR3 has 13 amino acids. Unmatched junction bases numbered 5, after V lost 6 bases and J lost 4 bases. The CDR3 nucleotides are TGTGCCAGCAGGACAGGGCCCTCCTATGGCTACACCTTC. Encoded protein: CASRTGPSYGYTF.

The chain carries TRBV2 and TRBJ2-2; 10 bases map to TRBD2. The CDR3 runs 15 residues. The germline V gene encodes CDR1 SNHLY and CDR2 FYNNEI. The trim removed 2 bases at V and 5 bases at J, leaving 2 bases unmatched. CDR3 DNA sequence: TGTGCCAGCAGTGAACTAGCGGGGGTTACCGGGGAGCTGTTTTTT. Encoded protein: CASSELAGVTGELFF.

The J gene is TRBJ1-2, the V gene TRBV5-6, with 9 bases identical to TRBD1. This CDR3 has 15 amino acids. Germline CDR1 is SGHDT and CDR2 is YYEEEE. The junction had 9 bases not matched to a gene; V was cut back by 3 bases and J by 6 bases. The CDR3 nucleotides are TGTGCCAGCAGCTACTGGGGACAGGGAGGAAATGGCTACACCTTC. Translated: CASSYWGQGGNGYTF.